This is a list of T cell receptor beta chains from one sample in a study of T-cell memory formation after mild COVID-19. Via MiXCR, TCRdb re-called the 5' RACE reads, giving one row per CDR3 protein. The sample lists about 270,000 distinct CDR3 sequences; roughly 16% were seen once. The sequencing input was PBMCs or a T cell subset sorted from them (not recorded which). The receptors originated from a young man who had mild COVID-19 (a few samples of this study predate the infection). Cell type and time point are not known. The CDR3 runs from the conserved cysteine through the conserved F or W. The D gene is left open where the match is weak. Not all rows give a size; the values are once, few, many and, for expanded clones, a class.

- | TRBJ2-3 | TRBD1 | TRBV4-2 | TGTGCCAGCAGCCAAGGGCAGGGGGTAATGTTT | CASSQGQGVMF
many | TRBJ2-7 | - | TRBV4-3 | TGCGCCAGCAGCCAAGCGGCAGGGGCATGGAACGAGCAGTACTTC | CASSQAAGAWNEQYF
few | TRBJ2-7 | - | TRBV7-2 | TGTGCCAGCAGCCGTGGCGGAGGGGGGGCCTACGAGCAGTACTTC | CASSRGGGGAYEQYF
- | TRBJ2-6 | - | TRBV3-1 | TGTGCCAGCAGCCAAGCGTGGGTGACTGGGGCCAACGTCCTGACTTTC | CASSQAWVTGANVLTF
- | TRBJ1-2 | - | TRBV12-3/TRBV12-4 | TGTGCCAGCACCCCGACCGGGTTTACCTATGGCTACACCTTC | CASTPTGFTYGYTF
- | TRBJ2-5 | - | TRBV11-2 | TGTGCCAGCAGCCAAGCCCGGGGGAGGGAGACCCAGTACTTC | CASSQARGRETQYF
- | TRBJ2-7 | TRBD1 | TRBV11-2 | TGTGCCAGCAGCTCCGTGGATACAGGGGTGGTCGAGCAGTACTTC | CASSSVDTGVVEQYF
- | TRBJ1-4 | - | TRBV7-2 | TGTGCCAGCAGCCAGGACAGCGGTCGGGGAAAACTGTTTTTT | CASSQDSGRGKLFF
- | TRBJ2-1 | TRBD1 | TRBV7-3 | TGTGCCAGCAGCGAACAGGGGGCCGAATCTGAGCAGTTCTTC | CASSEQGAESEQFF
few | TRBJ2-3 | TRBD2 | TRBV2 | TGTGCCAGCAGTAGGGGACTAGCGGGGGTAGATACGCAGTATTTT | CASSRGLAGVDTQYF
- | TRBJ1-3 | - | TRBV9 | TGTGCCAGCAGCGTATTAGGGTCTGGAAACACCATATATTTT | CASSVLGSGNTIYF
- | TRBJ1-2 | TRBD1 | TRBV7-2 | TGTGCCAGCAGCTCAGCGGACAGGGGCTATGGCTACACCTTC | CASSSADRGYGYTF
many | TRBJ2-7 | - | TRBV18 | TGTGCCAGCTCGGAAACTTCTACCTACGAGCAGTACTTC | CASSETSTYEQYF
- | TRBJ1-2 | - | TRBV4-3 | TGCGCCAGCAGCCAAGATCTGTTGGGTGGAGCTAACTATGGCTACACCTTC | CASSQDLLGGANYGYTF
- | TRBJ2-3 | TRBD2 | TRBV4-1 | TGCGCCAGCAGGGAAGGTGGGCTAGCGGGACCCCCAGATACGCAGTATTTT | CASREGGLAGPPDTQYF
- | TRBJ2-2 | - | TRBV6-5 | - | CASSYSPAGRTRGSCFF
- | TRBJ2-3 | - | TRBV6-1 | TGTGCCAGCAGTGAAACTAGGGCGGATACGCAGTATTTT | CASSETRADTQYF
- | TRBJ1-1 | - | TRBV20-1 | TGCAGTGCTAGAGACGGCAGGGGTAGCACTGAAGCTTTCTTT | CSARDGRGSTEAFF
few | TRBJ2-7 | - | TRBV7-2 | TGTGCCAGCAGCCTAGCCCACAGCTCCTACGAGCAGTACTTC | CASSLAHSSYEQYF
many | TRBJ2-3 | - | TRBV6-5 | TGTGCCAGCAGTTACTCGACCCGGACTGGAGGTCTAGATACGCAGTATTTT | CASSYSTRTGGLDTQYF
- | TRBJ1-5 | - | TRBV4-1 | TGCGCCAGCAGCTCCAACTCGGACAGCAATCAGCCCCAGCATTTT | CASSSNSDSNQPQHF
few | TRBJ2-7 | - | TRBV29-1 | TGCAGCGTTGTTCGGACAGAGATACCCTACGAGCAGTACTTC | CSVVRTEIPYEQYF
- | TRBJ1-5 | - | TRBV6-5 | TGTGCCAGCAGTGGCAGGGGTAGCAATCAGCCCCAGCATTTT | CASSGRGSNQPQHF
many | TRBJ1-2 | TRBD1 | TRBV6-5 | TGTGCCAGCAGCCCCGATCTCCGGGACAGGGGCCCGCTCTTC | CASSPDLRDRGPLF
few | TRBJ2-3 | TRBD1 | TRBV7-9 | TGTGCCAGCAGCTCGCCCGGGACAGGGAAGAGCACAGATACGCAGTATTTT | CASSSPGTGKSTDTQYF
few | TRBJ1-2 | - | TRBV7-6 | TGTGCCAGCAGCTTGGGGGTTGGCGACTATGGCTACACCTTC | CASSLGVGDYGYTF
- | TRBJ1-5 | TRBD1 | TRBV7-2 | TGTGCCAGCAGCTTCTCAGGGGGCGCGGAACCCCAGCATTTT | CASSFSGGAEPQHF
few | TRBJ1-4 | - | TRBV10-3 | TGTGCCATCAGTGACAGGGGCAGGGATAATGAAAAACTGTTTTTT | CAISDRGRDNEKLFF
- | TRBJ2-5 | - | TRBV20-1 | TGCAGTGCTAGAGAGGGTCTCCACCAAGAGACCCAGTACTTC | CSAREGLHQETQYF
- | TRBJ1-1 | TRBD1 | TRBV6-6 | TGTGCCAGCATACCGACAGGGCGTAGCATGAACACTGAAGCTTTCTTT | CASIPTGRSMNTEAFF
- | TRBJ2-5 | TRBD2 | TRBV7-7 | TGTGCTAGCAGCCCTCAACTAGCGGGAAAAGAGACCCAGTACTTC | CASSPQLAGKETQYF
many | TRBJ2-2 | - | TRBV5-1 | TGCGCCAGCAGCTTCGGGGTCCTGTTTTCCGGGGAGCTGTTTTTT | CASSFGVLFSGELFF
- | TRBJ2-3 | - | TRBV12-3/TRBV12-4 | TGTGCCAGCAGTTTAGCAGCGACAGATACGCAGTATTTT | CASSLAATDTQYF
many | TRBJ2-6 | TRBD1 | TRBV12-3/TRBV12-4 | TGTGCCAGCAGTCGGACAGGGGAGTATGGGGCCAACGTCCTGACTTTC | CASSRTGEYGANVLTF
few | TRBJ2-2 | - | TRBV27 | TGTGCCAGCAGTGGGTATATGACCGGGGAGCTGTTTTTT | CASSGYMTGELFF
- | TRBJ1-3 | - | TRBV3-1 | TGTGCCAGCAGCTTTGGAAACACCATATATTTT | CASSFGNTIYF
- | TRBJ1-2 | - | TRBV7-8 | TGTGCCAGCAGCCTTGGGGACTCAGCTATCGGCTACACCTTC | CASSLGDSAIGYTF
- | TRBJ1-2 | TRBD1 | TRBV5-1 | TGCGCCAGCAGCTTGGACGGGACAGGCGACTATGGCTACACCTTC | CASSLDGTGDYGYTF
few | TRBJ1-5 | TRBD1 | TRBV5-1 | TGCGCCAGCAGCTTGGCCGGGACAGTCAATCAGCCCCAGCATTTT | CASSLAGTVNQPQHF
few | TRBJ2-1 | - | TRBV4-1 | TGCGCCAGCAGCCAAGCCCCTCGACAGAGCTCCTACAATGAGCAGTTCTTC | CASSQAPRQSSYNEQFF
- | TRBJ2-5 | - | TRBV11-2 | TGTGCCAGCAGCTCCCGAAGGATAGCGGAGACCCAGTACTTC | CASSSRRIAETQYF
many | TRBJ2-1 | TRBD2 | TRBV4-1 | TGCGCCAGCAGCCAACGAGCGGGGACTAATGAGCAGTTCTTC | CASSQRAGTNEQFF
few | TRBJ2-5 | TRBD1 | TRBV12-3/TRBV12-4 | TGTGCCAGCAGAGGGACAGGGTTGGAGACCCAGTACTTC | CASRGTGLETQYF
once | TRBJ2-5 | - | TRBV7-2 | TGTGCCAGCAGCTTAAGGAGGGCTAACCAAGAGACCCAGTACTTC | CASSLRRANQETQYF
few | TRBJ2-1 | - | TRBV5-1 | TGCGCCAGCAGCTTTACAGGGTATCGGCAGTTCTTC | CASSFTGYRQFF
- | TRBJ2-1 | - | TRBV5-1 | TGCGCCAGCGAGGGGGGCGGGGGAAACAATGAGCAGTTCTTC | CASEGGGGNNEQFF
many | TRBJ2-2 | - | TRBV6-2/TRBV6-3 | TGTGCCAGCAGTTACCCCGGGGAGCTGTTTTTT | CASSYPGELFF
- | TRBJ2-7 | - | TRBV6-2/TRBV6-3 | TGTGCCAGCCGGGATTGGGACGAGCAGTACTTC | CASRDWDEQYF
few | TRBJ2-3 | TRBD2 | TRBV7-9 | TGTGCCAGCAGCCTACGGGAGGCCCCTTTAACAGATACGCAGTATTTT | CASSLREAPLTDTQYF
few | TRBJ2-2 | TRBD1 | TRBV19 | TGTGCCAGTAGCCCACAGGGGGCTTCGACCGGGGAGCTGTTTTTT | CASSPQGASTGELFF
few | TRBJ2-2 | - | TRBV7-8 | TGTGCCAGCAGCCACGAATGGGGGACCGGGGAGCTGTTTTTT | CASSHEWGTGELFF
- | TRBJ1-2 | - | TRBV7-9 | TGTGCCAGCAGCCCGGGATGGATCGGTATTGACTACTATGGCTACACCTTC | CASSPGWIGIDYYGYTF
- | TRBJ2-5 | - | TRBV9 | TGTGCCAGCAGCGTAAGCAGATACCAAGAGACCCAGTACTTC | CASSVSRYQETQYF
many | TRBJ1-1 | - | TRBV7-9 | TGTGCCAGCAGCTCGAAACAGGAATTCACTGAAGCTTTCTTT | CASSSKQEFTEAFF
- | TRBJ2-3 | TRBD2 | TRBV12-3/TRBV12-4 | TGTGCCAGCAGTTTTGTTAGCGGGGGCCACACAGATACGCAGTATTTT | CASSFVSGGHTDTQYF
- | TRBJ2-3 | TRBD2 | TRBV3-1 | TGTGCCAGCAGCCTCGGCAGCGGGGGAGGCACAGATACGCAGTATTTT | CASSLGSGGGTDTQYF
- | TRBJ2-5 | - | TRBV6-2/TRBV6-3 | TGTGCCAGCAGTTACAGGATGTCTGGTACCCAAGAGACCCAGTACTTC | CASSYRMSGTQETQYF
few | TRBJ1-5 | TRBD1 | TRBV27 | TGTGCCAGCAGCTCAGAGGGGGCGATTCAGCCCCAGCATTTT | CASSSEGAIQPQHF
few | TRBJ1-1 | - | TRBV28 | TGTGCCAGCACCTCGTGGCGGGGGGAGAACACTGAAGCTTTCTTT | CASTSWRGENTEAFF
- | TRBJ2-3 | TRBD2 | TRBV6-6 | TGTGCCAGCAAGACTAGCGGCCCCACAGATACGCAGTATTTT | CASKTSGPTDTQYF